This T cell receptor beta chain was captured by sequencing in a study of naive CD8 T cells in extremely preterm neonates. Turning to the study itself: The methods list adults as 20-50 years; the abstract says 25-50. Regarding the study as a whole: iChao1 richness was lowest in preterm neonates, significantly versus all ages.

The CDR3 is 14 amino acids. Trimming pared 0 bases from V and 5 bases from J, leaving 8 bases between. Per the germline V gene, CDR1 is SGHRS and CDR2 is YFSETQ. Of note for this clone: Its antigen is unknown. Other DNA sequences in this specimen translate into the identical CDR3.

Measured with immunoSEQ multiplex PCR; TCRdb has only the in-frame clones, and not every one. The sample includes about 5,500 clones, approximately 96% of them seen just once. The healthy nonsmoking adult controls had a median age of 39 years, range roughly 20-50 years. The sample holds sorted live naive CD8+ CD45RA+CCR7+ T cells. The sequence was obtained from a human donor in good health. This chain connects TRBV5-1 to TRBJ2-2, with D unclear. The specimen sequenced was naive CD8+ T cells from blood. CDR3 in amino acids: CASSLAYGTGELFF. CDR3 in DNA: TGCGCCAGCAGCTTGGCTTACGGTACCGGGGAGCTGTTTTTT.